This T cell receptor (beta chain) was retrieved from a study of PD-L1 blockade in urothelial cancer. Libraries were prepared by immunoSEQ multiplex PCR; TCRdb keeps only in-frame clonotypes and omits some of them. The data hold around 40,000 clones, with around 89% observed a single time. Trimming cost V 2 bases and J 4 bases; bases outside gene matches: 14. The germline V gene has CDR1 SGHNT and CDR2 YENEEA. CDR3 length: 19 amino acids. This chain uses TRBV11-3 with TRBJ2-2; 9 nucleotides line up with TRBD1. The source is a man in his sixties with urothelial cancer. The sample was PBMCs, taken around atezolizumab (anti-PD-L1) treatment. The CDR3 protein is CASSLRAGTGMGFTGELFF. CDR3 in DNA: TGTGCCAGCAGCTTAAGAGCCGGGACAGGGATGGGTTTCACCGGGGAGCTGTTTTTT.